One and the same sample provided the 2 T cell receptor beta chains below, sequenced in a study of regulatory T cells in long-lasting Graves disease. Arm-PCR of CDR3 regions with iRepertoire HTBI primers generated TCR beta libraries. In TCRdb, the multiplex PCR reads were re-called with MiXCR into one record per CDR3 protein. The sample lists roughly 500,000 distinct CDR3 sequences; around 21% were seen once. The time point is: persistent/refractory GD, antithyroid drugs over 5 years with positive TRAb. PBMCs were the source of the RNA used for TCR sequencing. The sample consisted of peripheral blood mononuclear cells (PBMCs), taken when the disease was refractory, from a patient treated with antithyroid drugs. Every receptor here comes from a female donor with Graves disease.

The table lists this clonotype with a few counts. CDR3 in DNA: TGTGCCAGCAACTCCAGGGCCACCTACGAGCAGTACTTC. Its protein product is CASNSRATYEQYF. The chain employs TRBV6-1 and TRBJ2-7; maybe TRBD1 (5 bases). Germline lookup yields CDR1 MNHNS and CDR2 SASEGT. CDR3 length equals 13 residues. V dropped 7 bases and J dropped 2 bases, with 12 bases sitting between them.

This clonotype appeared many times. The chain is built from TRBV29-1 and TRBJ2-7, with TRBD2 matching 8 bases. The trim removed 0 bases at V and 2 bases at J, leaving 3 bases unmatched. The length of the CDR3 is 14 residues. The V gene's germline CDR1 is SQVTM and CDR2 ANQGSEA. CDR3 in amino acids: CSVEEGREAYEQYF. Here the CDR3 DNA reads TGCAGCGTTGAAGAGGGGCGGGAGGCCTACGAGCAGTACTTC.